This T cell receptor (beta chain) was sequenced during a study of CD8 T cells in ankylosing spondylitis. Libraries of TCR beta came from quantitative 5'-RACE with molecular barcodes. TCRdb passed the 5' RACE reads through MiXCR, listing each CDR3 protein once. The sample shows some 800,000 distinct CDR3 sequences, about 11% of them seen only once. Study conclusions and caveats: There were earlier reports of some motif variants in reactive arthritis synovial fluid and blood. Disease-linked clones proved CD8+ and comparatively uncommon in peripheral blood. Matched synovial fluid from ankylosing spondylitis patients was reported to be enriched for disease-linked clones. For ankylosing spondylitis blood, a TCR beta motif of eight or nine highly homologous variants appeared characteristic.

CDR3 length: 15 residues. The germline V gene encodes CDR1 LNHDA and CDR2 SQIVND (reference sequence). J gave up 6 bases and V 5 bases, and 8 bases lay outside the gene matches. This clonotype appeared a few times. No antigen is known for it. This clonotype originated in a male donor with ankylosing spondylitis. The source material was blood, either unsorted or a sorted T cell fraction (not recorded which). The chain uses TRBV19 and TRBJ2-1, with TRBD1 matching 9 bases. CDR3 protein: CASSHRDRDSNEQFF. As DNA, the CDR3 is TGTGCCAGTAGTCACCGGGACAGGGATTCCAATGAGCAGTTCTTC.